This note documents a single TCR beta chain sequence. Antigen: not known. The data were taken from a study of CD8+CD57+ T cells in acquired aplastic anemia. Looking at the study overall: The DNA of sorted CD4+ and CD8+ cells averaged roughly 3.2 ug. The study, taken as a whole, reports: Patients versus controls showed no significant CD8+ Simpson's diversity difference.

The sequenced patients had an expansion of CD8+CD57+ cells seen by flow cytometry. CDR3 and TCR beta VDJ profiling relied on a genomic DNA template. TCRdb processed the reads anew with MiXCR; each CDR3 protein has one entry. The sample carries more than 150,000 distinct CDR3 sequences, around half recorded once. Sequencing used sorted CD4+, CD8+, or CD8+CD57+ T cells (not recorded which) from PBMCs. This sequence was found in a human donor with aplastic anemia.

The CDR3 sequence is CASSPQGASNQPQHF. The CDR3 coding sequence is TGTGCCAGCTCACCACAGGGAGCGAGCAATCAGCCCCAGCATTTT. This chain links TRBV18 with TRBJ1-5; D not resolved. The length of the CDR3 is 15 residues. Trimming shortened V by 1 base and J by 1 base, and 8 bases separated the two germline ends. Germline V lookup: CDR1 KGHSH, CDR2 LQKENI.